The clone carrying this TCR beta chain has a handful of counts. The table came from immunoSEQ multiplex PCR; TCRdb's copy has only in-frame clones and leaves some out. The table shows hundreds of thousands of clones, with 88% occurring only once. The data derive from a study of blood T cell repertoires in COVID-19. The sample was PBMCs or T cells enriched from blood (not recorded which). This sequence was found in a woman in her fifties or sixties in a cohort exposed to, infected with or recovered from COVID-19 (not recorded which).

The CDR3 loop reads CASSGKGGPGANVLTF. The CDR3 coding sequence is TGTGCCAGCAGTGGGAAGGGCGGGCCTGGGGCCAACGTCCTGACTTTC. The chain links TRBV2 to TRBJ2-6; D is possibly TRBD2 (5 bases). CDR3 length: 16 residues. The ends were cut back, 4 bases at V and 2 bases at J, with 12 bases in the middle. Germline V gives CDR1 SNHLY, CDR2 FYNNEI.